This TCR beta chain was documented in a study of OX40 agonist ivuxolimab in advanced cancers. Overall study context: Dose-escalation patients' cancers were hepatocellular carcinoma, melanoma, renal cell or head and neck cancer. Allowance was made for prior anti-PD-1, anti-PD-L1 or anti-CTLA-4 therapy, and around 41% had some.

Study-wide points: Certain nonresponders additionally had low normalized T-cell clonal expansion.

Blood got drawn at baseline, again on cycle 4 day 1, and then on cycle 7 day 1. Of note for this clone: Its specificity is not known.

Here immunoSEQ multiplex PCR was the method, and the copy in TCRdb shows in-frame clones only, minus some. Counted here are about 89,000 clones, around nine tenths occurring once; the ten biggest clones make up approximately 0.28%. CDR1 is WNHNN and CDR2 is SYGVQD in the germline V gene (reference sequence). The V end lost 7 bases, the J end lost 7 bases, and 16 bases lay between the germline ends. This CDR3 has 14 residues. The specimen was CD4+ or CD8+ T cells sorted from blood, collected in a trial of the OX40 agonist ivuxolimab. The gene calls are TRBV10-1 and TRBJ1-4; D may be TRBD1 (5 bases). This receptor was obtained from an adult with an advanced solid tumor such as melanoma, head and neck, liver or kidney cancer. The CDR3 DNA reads TGCGCCAGCAATCCCGGGGGAGCGGCTGAAAAACTGTTTTTT. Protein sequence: CASNPGGAAEKLFF.